Each of the 11 T cell receptor beta chains below was sequenced from the same sample in a study of T cell responses to AZD1222 COVID-19 vaccine. The table came from immunoSEQ multiplex PCR; TCRdb's copy has only in-frame clones and leaves some out. The repertoire includes about 31,000 clones, around 89% of them detected once, and around 13% sits in the top ten. The specimen comprised peripheral blood, sampled 28 days after the second AZD1222 dose. These receptor sequences come from an adult who received the AZD1222 COVID-19 vaccine.

This chain joins TRBV19 and TRBJ2-5, with D unresolved. Germline V gene sequence: CDR1 LNHDA, CDR2 SQIVND (reference sequence). This CDR3 is 12 amino acids long. The CDR3 DNA follows: TGTGCTACCACGACACATAAAGAGACCCAGTACTTC. Amino acids: CATTTHKETQYF. Complete variable domain (other parts from reference TRBV19 and TRBJ2-5): DGGITQSPKYLFRKEGQNVTLSCEQNLNHDAMYWYRQDPGQGLRLIYYSQIVNDFQKGDIAEGYSVSREKKESFPLTVTSAQKNPTAFYLCATTTHKETQYFGPGTRLLVL.

The chain carries TRBV6-5 and TRBJ1-1; D remains ambiguous. Germline assignment: CDR1 MNHEY and CDR2 SVGAGI. V gave up 4 bases and J gave up 0 bases, with 6 bases separating them. This CDR3 is 13 amino acids long. DNA of the CDR3: TGTGCCAGCAGTTTGACGGTGAACACTGAAGCTTTCTTT. Residues: CASSLTVNTEAFF.

The DNA of the CDR3 is TGTGCCAGCAGCCGCTCCGGGGTCTCTGAAGCTTTCTTT. This gives the protein CASSRSGVSEAFF. V and J are TRBV3-1 (or the pseudogene TRBV3-2) and TRBJ1-1; D gene unclear. The CDR3 has 13 residues. Between the trimmed V and J ends, which lost 4 bases and 6 bases, there was a span of 12 bases. Germline CDR1 is LGHDT and CDR2 is YNNKEL (reference sequence).

The chain combines TRBV25-1 with TRBJ1-6, with D tentatively TRBD1 (6 bases). The CDR3 consists of 14 residues. V lost 7 bases to trimming and J lost 8 bases, with 15 bases between them. The germline V gene has CDR1 MGHDK and CDR2 SYGVNS. The CDR3 reads CASKLTGSYSPLHF. CDR3 coding DNA: TGTGCCAGCAAGCTGACAGGATCTTATTCACCCCTCCACTTT.

This clone appeared once. V and J are TRBV7-8 and TRBJ1-4; tentative D call: TRBD1 (5 bases). With 1 base removed from V and 15 bases from J, the gap between germline ends came to 12 bases. In germline, CDR1 is SGHVS, CDR2 FQNEAQ. CDR3 length: 12 amino acids. CDR3 DNA: TGTGCCAGCAGCTTAGATGGGGGGTCGGTGTTTTTT. It encodes CASSLDGGSVFF.

The V and J genes are TRBV28 and TRBJ1-2, with 7 bases that match TRBD1. The CDR3 has 15 residues. Germline V gene sequence: CDR1 MDHEN, CDR2 SYDVKM. V dropped 6 bases and J dropped 4; count of bases not matched to a gene: 11. The CDR3 sequence: CASSRTGDVIYGYTF. For the CDR3, the DNA is TGTGCCAGCAGCCGCACAGGGGACGTTATCTATGGCTACACCTTC.

In its sample, this clone was seen once. The chain employs TRBV4-1 and TRBJ2-5, with D perhaps matching TRBD1 or TRBD2 (6 bases each). This CDR3 contains 15 residues. The germline CDR1 and CDR2 sequences are MGHRA and YSYEKL. Deletions cut 4 bases from V and 0 bases from J, with 12 bases between. The CDR3 reads CASSPRGVNQETQYF. CDR3 in DNA: TGCGCCAGCAGCCCGAGGGGGGTTAACCAAGAGACCCAGTACTTC.

In DNA, the CDR3 is TGTGCCAGCATAGGCACAACCAACACTGAAGCTTTCTTT. It specifies CASIGTTNTEAFF. This chain links TRBV5-4 with TRBJ1-1; no reliable D call. V was shortened by 6 bases and J by 2 bases, with 11 bases between the two germline ends. Germline assignment: CDR1 SGHNT and CDR2 YYREEE (reference sequence). The CDR3 has 13 residues.

The rearrangement joins TRBV25-1 to TRBJ1-2; no clear D. CDR1 and CDR2 (germline): MGHDK, SYGVNS. V was pared by 6 bases and J by 0 bases, with 11 bases between. The CDR3 has 14 amino acids. This CDR3 reads CASRSGGSNYGYTF. The CDR3 DNA reads as TGTGCCAGCAGATCGGGAGGTTCTAACTATGGCTACACCTTC.

V is TRBV6-5 and J is TRBJ2-5; 8 nucleotides match TRBD2. The CDR3 is made up of 13 amino acids. The germline V gene encodes CDR1 MNHEY and CDR2 SVGAGI. V shed 7 bases, J shed 4 bases, and the junction held 5 bases outside the gene matches. The CDR3 sequence: CASTREGLETQYF. DNA of the CDR3: TGTGCCAGCACCCGGGAGGGGTTAGAGACCCAGTACTTC.

This clone was seen a handful of times. The chain employs TRBV7-2 and TRBJ1-2, with a tentative D call TRBD1 (6 bases). The V and J ends lost 6 bases and 5 bases respectively, with 13 bases between them. This CDR3 contains 13 residues. Germline assignment: CDR1 SGHTA and CDR2 FQGNSA. This CDR3 is CASSLWQGYGYTF. CDR3 bases: TGTGCCAGCAGTTTATGGCAGGGGTATGGCTACACCTTC.